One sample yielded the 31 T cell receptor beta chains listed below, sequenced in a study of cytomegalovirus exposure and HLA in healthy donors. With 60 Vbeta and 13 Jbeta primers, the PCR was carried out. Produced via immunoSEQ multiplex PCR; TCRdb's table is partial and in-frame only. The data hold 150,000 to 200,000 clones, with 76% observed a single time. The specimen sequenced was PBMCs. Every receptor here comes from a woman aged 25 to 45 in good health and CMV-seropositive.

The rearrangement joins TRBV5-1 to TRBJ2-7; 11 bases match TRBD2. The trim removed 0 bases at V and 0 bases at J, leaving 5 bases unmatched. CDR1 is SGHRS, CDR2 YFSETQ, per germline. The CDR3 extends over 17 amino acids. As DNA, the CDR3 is TGCGCCAGCAGCTTGGCCACTAGCGGGGGCCGCTCCTACGAGCAGTACTTC. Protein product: CASSLATSGGRSYEQYF.

The CDR3 DNA reads as TGCAGCGTTAGGAACAGGGCCTACGAGCAGTACTTC. Its protein product is CSVRNRAYEQYF. The V gene is TRBV29-1, the J gene TRBJ2-7; D may be TRBD1 (6 bases). The length of the CDR3 is 12 residues. V shed 5 bases and J shed 2 bases, with 10 bases lying between them. CDR1 is SQVTM and CDR2 is ANQGSEA in the germline V gene.

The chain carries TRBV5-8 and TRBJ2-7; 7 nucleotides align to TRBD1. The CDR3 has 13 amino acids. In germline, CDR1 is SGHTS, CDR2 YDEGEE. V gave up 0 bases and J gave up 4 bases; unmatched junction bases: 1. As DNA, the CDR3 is TGTGCCAGCAGCTTGGACAGGGGATACGAGCAGTACTTC. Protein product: CASSLDRGYEQYF.

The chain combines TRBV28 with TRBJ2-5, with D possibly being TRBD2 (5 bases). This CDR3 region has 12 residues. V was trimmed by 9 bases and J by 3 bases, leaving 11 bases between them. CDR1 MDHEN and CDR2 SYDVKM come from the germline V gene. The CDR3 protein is CASGRAEETQYF. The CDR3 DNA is TGTGCCAGTGGGCGGGCCGAAGAGACCCAGTACTTC.

The CDR3 sequence is CASEVGGADREQFF. The CDR3 bases are TGCGCCAGCGAAGTCGGGGGGGCCGACCGCGAGCAGTTCTTC. The J gene is TRBJ2-1, the V gene TRBV4-1; TRBD2 matches 8 bases. The CDR3 is 14 residues long. The ends lost 8 bases at V and 10 bases at J; junction bases unmatched: 13. The germline CDR1 and CDR2 sequences are MGHRA and YSYEKL.

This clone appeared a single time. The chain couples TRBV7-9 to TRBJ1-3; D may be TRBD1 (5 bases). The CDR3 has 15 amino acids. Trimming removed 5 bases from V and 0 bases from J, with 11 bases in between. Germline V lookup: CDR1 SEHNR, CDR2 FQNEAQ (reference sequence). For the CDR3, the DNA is TGTGCCAGCAGCCCTCGGGGGGGCTCTGGAAACACCATATATTTT. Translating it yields CASSPRGGSGNTIYF. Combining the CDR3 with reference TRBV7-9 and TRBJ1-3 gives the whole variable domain DTGVSQNPRHKITKRGQNVTFRCDPISEHNRLYWYRQTLGQGPEFLTYFQNEAQLEKSRLLSDRFSAERPKGSFSTLEIQRTEQGDSAMYLCASSPRGGSGNTIYFGEGSWLTVV.

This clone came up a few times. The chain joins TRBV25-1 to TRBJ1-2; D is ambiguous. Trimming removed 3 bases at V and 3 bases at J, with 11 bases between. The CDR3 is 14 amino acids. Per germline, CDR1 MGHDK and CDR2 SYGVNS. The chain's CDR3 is CASSDRPGDYGYTF. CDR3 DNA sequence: TGTGCCAGCAGTGATCGGCCCGGGGACTATGGCTACACCTTC.

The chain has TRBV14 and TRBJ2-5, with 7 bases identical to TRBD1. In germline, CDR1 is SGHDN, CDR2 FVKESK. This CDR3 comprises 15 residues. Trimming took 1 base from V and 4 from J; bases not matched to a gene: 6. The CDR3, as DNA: TGTGCCAGCAGCCAAGGGACAGGAGAGCTAGAGACCCAGTACTTC. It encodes CASSQGTGELETQYF.

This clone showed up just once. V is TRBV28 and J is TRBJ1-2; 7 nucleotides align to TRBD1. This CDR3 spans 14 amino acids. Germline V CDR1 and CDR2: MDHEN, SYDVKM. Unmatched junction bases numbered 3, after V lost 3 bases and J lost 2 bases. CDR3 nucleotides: TGTGCCAGCAGTTTGCAGACAGGGAACTATGGCTACACCTTC. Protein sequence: CASSLQTGNYGYTF.

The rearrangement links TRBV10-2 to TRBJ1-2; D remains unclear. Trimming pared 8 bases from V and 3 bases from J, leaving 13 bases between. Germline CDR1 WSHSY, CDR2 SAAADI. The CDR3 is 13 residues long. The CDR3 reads CASSKEYDYGYTF. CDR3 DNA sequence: TGCGCCAGCTCAAAAGAGTATGACTATGGCTACACCTTC.

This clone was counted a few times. The CDR3, as DNA: TGTGCCAGCCGGGGGATACTGGGGCAGCCCCAGCATTTT. Encoded protein: CASRGILGQPQHF. The V call is TRBV28, the J call TRBJ1-5; tentative D call: TRBD1 (5 bases). Germline CDR1 is MDHEN and CDR2 is SYDVKM. Deletions cut 8 bases from V and 7 bases from J, with 15 bases between. The CDR3 has 13 residues.

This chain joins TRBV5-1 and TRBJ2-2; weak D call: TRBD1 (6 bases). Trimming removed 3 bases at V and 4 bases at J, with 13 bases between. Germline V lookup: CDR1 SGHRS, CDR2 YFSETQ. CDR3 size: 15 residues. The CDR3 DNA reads TGCGCCAGCAGCTCAGGAGTAGGGGGCACCGGGGAGCTGTTTTTT. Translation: CASSSGVGGTGELFF.

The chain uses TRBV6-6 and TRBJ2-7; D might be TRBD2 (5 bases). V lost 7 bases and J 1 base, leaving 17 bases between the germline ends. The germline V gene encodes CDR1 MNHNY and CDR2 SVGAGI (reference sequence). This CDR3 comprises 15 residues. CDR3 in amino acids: CASIPGGGGSYEQYF. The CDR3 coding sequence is TGTGCCAGCATTCCCGGAGGTGGCGGGTCCTACGAGCAGTACTTC.

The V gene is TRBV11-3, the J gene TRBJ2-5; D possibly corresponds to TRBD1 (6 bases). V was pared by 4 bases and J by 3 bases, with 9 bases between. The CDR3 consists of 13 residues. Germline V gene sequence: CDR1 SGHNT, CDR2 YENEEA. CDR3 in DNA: TGTGCCAGCAGCTCGGGACAAAAAGAGACCCAGTACTTC. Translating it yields CASSSGQKETQYF.

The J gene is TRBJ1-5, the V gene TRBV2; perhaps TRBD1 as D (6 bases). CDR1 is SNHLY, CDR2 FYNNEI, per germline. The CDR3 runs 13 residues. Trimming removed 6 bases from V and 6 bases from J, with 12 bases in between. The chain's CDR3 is CASRKGGTQPQHF. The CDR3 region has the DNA TGTGCCAGCAGGAAGGGGGGGACTCAGCCCCAGCATTTT.

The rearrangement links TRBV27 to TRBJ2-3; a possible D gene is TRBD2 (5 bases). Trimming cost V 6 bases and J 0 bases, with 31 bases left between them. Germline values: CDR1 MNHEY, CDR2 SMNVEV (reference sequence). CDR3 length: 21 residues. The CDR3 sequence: CASSPNRGTRTITSSTDTQYF. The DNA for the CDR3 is TGTGCCAGCAGCCCCAATCGGGGAACAAGAACCATAACCTCTAGCACAGATACGCAGTATTTT.

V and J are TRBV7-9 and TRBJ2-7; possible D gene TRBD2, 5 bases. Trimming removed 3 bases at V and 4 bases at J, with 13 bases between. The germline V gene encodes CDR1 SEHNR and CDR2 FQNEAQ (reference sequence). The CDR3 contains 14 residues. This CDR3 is CASSFTLSGYEQYF. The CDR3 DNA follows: TGTGCCAGCAGCTTTACGCTCTCGGGATACGAGCAGTACTTC.

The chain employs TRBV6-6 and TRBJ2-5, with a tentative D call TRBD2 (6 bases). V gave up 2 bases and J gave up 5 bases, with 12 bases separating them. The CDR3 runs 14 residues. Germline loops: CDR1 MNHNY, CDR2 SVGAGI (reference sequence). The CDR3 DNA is TGTGCCAGCAGTTACCAGGGACTTCGGGAGACCCAGTACTTC. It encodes CASSYQGLRETQYF.

DNA of the CDR3: TGTGCCAGCAGCCTGAGACAGGGAGACACTGAAGCTTTCTTT. Residues: CASSLRQGDTEAFF. The genes are TRBV7-8 and TRBJ1-1; 7 positions match TRBD1. V dropped 5 bases and J dropped 3; count of bases not matched to a gene: 6. CDR1 SGHVS and CDR2 FQNEAQ come from the germline V gene. CDR3 length equals 14 residues.

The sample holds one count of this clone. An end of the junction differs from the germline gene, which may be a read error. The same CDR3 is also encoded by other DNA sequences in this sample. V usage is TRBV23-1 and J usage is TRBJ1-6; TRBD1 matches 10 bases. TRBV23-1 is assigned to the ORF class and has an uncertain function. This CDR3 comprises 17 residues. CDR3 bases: TGCGCCAGTAGTCAAGCATCCGGGACAGGGGATAATTCACCCCTCCACTTT. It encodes CASSQASGTGDNSPLHF.

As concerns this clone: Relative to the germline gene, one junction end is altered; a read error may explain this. The CDR3 loop is CSSSLGGLAGGHTGELFF. Written as DNA, the CDR3 is TGTTCCAGCAGCTTAGGAGGACTAGCGGGGGGGCACACCGGGGAGCTGTTTTTT. The chain links TRBV7-9 to TRBJ2-2, with TRBD2 matching 15 bases. Germline CDR1 is SEHNR and CDR2 is FQNEAQ (reference sequence). The CDR3 loop spans 18 amino acids.

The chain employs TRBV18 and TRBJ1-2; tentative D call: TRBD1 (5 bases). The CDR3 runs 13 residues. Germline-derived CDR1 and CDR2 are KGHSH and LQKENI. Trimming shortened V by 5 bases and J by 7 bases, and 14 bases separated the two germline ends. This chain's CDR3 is CASSTAGSGGYTF. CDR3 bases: TGTGCCAGCTCAACCGCAGGGTCTGGTGGCTACACCTTC.

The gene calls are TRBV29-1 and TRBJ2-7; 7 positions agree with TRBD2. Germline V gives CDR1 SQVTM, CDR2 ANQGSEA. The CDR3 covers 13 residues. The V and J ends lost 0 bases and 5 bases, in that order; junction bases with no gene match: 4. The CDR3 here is CSVEDGGTDEQYF. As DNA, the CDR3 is TGCAGCGTTGAAGACGGGGGGACCGACGAGCAGTACTTC.

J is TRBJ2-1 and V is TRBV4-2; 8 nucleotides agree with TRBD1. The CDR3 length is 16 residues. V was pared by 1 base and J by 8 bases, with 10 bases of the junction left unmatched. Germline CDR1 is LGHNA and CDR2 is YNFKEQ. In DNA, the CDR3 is TGTGCCAGCAGCCAAGTGGGACAGGCCGGAGGGTATGAGCAGTTCTTC. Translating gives CASSQVGQAGGYEQFF.

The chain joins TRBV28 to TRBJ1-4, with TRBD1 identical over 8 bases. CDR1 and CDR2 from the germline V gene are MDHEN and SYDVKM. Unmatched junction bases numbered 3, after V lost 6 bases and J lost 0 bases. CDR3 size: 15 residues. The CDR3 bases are TGTGCCAGCAGCCCGGGACAGGCAACTAATGAAAAACTGTTTTTT. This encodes CASSPGQATNEKLFF.

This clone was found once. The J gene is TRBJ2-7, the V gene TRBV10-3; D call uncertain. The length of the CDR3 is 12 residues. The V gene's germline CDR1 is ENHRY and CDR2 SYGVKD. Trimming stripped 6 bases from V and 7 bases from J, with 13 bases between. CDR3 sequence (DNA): TGTGCCATCAGAGTGAGCGACGTGGAGCAGTACTTC. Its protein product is CAIRVSDVEQYF.

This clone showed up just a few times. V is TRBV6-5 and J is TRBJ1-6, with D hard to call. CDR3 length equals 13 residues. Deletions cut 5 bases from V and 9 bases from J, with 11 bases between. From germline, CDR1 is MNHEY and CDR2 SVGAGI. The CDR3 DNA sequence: TGTGCCAGCAGTGAGTACGGCGGTTCACCCCTCCACTTT. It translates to CASSEYGGSPLHF.

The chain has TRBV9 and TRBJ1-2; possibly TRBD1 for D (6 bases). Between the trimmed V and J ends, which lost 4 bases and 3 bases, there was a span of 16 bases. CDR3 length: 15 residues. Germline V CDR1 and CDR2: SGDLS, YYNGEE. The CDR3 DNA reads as TGTGCCAGCAGCCTTGCGACAGGCCGGGACTATGGCTACACCTTC. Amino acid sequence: CASSLATGRDYGYTF.

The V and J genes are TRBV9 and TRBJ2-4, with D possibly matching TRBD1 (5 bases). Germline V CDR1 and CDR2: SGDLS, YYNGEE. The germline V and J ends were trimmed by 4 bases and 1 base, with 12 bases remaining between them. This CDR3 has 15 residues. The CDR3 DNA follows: TGTGCCAGCAGCACCGATGACAGCGCCAAAAACATTCAGTACTTC. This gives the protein CASSTDDSAKNIQYF.

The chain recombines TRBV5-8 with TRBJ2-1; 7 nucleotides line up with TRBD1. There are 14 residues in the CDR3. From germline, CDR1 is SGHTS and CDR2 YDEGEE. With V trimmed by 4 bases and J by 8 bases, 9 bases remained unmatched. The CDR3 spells CASSRDRASDEQFF. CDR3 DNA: TGTGCCAGCAGCAGGGACAGAGCTTCGGATGAGCAGTTCTTC.

The CDR3 DNA is TGTGCCAGCAGCCTAACAGGGGAGAGGTCACCCCTCCACTTT. Protein: CASSLTGERSPLHF. V is TRBV5-5 and J is TRBJ1-6; 7 bases map to TRBD1. The germline gives CDR1 SGHKS, CDR2 YYEKEE (reference sequence). V shed 4 bases and J 10 bases; nucleotides not matched to a gene: 8. This CDR3 has 14 amino acids.